This T cell receptor (beta chain) was recorded in a study of T-cell memory formation after mild COVID-19. The CDR3 totals 15 residues. CDR1 is SGHDT and CDR2 is YYEEEE in the germline V gene. Trimming cost V 1 base and J 3 bases; bases outside gene matches: 4. TCRdb called the 5' RACE reads again in MiXCR, with one record for every CDR3 protein. Here the sample spans some 340,000 distinct CDR3 sequences, 10% to 15% being singletons. This clonotype has just a few counts. The chain uses TRBV5-6 and TRBJ2-1, with TRBD1 identical over 7 bases. The source of this sequence is a young man who had mild COVID-19 (a few samples of this study predate the infection). Cell type and time point are not known. Sequenced: PBMCs or a T cell subset sorted from them (not recorded which). In DNA form, the CDR3 reads TGTGCCAGCAGCTTGTTTCGGACAGGCTACAATGAGCAGTTCTTC. It is translated as CASSLFRTGYNEQFF.